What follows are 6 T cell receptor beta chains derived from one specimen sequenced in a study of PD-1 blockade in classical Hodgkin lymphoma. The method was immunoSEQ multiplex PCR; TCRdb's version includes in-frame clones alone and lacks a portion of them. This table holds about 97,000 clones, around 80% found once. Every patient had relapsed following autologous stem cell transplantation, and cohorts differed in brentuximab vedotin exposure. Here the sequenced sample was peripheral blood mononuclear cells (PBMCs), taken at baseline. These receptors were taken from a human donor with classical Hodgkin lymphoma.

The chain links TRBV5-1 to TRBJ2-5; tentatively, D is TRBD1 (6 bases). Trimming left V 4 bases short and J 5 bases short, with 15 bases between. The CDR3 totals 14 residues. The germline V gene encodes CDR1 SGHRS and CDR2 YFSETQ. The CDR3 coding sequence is TGCGCCAGCAGCATTACAGGGCCCTGGGAGACCCAGTACTTC. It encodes CASSITGPWETQYF. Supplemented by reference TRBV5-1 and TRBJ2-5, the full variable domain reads KAGVTQTPRYLIKTRGQQVTLSCSPISGHRSVSWYQQTPGQGLQFLFEYFSETQRNKGNFPGRFSGRQFSNSRSEMNVSTLELGDSALYLCASSITGPWETQYFGPGTRLLVL.

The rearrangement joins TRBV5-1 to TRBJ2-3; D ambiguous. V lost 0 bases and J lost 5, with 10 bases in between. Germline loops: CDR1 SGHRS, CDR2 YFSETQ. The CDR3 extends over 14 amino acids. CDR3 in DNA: TGCGCCAGCAGCTTGGTTGGGAAGGAAGATACGCAGTATTTT. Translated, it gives CASSLVGKEDTQYF. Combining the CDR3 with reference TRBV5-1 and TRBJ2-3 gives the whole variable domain KAGVTQTPRYLIKTRGQQVTLSCSPISGHRSVSWYQQTPGQGLQFLFEYFSETQRNKGNFPGRFSGRQFSNSRSEMNVSTLELGDSALYLCASSLVGKEDTQYFGPGTRLTVL.

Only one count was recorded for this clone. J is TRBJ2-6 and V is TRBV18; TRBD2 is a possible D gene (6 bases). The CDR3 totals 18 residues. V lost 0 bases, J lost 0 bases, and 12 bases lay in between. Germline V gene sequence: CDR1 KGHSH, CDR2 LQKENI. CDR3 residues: CASSPPLAVDSGANVLTF. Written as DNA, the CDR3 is TGTGCCAGCTCACCACCGTTAGCGGTCGACTCTGGGGCCAACGTCCTGACTTTC.

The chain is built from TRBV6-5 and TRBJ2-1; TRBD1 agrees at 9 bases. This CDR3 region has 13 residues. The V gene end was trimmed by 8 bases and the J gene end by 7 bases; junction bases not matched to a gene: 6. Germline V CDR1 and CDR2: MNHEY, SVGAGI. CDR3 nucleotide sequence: TGTGCCAGCGGGACAGGGATATCTAATGAGCAGTTCTTC. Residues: CASGTGISNEQFF.

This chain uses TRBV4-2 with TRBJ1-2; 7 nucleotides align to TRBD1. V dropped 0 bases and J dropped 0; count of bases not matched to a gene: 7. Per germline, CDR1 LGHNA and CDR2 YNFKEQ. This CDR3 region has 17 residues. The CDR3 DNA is TGTGCCAGCAGCCAAGATGCTTTAACAGGGGCTAACTATGGCTACACCTTC. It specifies CASSQDALTGANYGYTF.

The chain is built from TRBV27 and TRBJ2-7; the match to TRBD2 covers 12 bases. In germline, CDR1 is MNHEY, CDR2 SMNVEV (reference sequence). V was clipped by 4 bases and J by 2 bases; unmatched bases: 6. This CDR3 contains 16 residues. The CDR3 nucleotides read TGTGCCAGCAGTTATCTTGCTAGCGGGAGGGCCTACGAGCAGTACTTC. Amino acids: CASSYLASGRAYEQYF.